One sample yielded the 21 T cell receptor beta chains listed below, sequenced in a study of blood T cell repertoires in COVID-19. The assay was immunoSEQ multiplex PCR, and TCRdb's table has in-frame clones only and misses some. The sample has about 75,000 clones; around 83% are singletons. Sample: peripheral blood. The receptors originated from a woman between 45 and 60 years old with acute or convalescent COVID-19.

This chain links TRBV29-1 with TRBJ1-3; D is unclear. Germline loops: CDR1 SQVTM, CDR2 ANQGSEA. This CDR3 contains 18 residues. Between the trimmed V and J ends, which lost 0 bases and 4 bases, there was a span of 22 bases. CDR3 sequence reads: CSVEDPRWWGDKGNTIYF. In DNA, the CDR3 is TGCAGCGTTGAAGATCCCCGGTGGTGGGGAGATAAGGGAAACACCATATATTTT.

The V gene is TRBV27, the J gene TRBJ2-1, with TRBD1 matching over 10 bases. In germline, CDR1 is MNHEY, CDR2 SMNVEV (reference sequence). This CDR3 has 15 amino acids. Trimming cost V 7 bases and J 5 bases; bases outside gene matches: 8. CDR3 nucleotide sequence: TGTGCCAGCACCCTGTATGGGACAGGGGACAATGAGCAGTTCTTC. Protein product: CASTLYGTGDNEQFF.

The chain employs TRBV20-1 and TRBJ1-4; TRBD1 agrees at 9 bases. The germline V gene has CDR1 DFQATT and CDR2 SNEGSKA (reference sequence). V shed 5 bases and J 12 bases; nucleotides not matched to a gene: 4. This CDR3 comprises 11 residues. For the CDR3, the DNA is TGCAGTGCTGGAGGGGACAGGGAACTGTTTTTT. Translating gives CSAGGDRELFF.

This clone was detected a few times. The J gene is TRBJ1-1, the V gene TRBV6-5; 7 nucleotides align to TRBD1. The J segment lost 1 base and the V segment lost 6 bases, leaving 8 bases of the junction unmatched. The length of the CDR3 is 15 residues. In germline, CDR1 is MNHEY, CDR2 SVGAGI. CDR3 loop: CASRRGAGGNTEAFF. DNA of the CDR3: TGTGCCAGCAGGCGAGGGGCAGGGGGGAACACTGAAGCTTTCTTT.

The chain links TRBV28 to TRBJ2-7; tentatively, D is TRBD1 (6 bases). V was pared by 5 bases and J by 0 bases, with 17 bases between. Germline CDR1 and CDR2: MDHEN and SYDVKM. The CDR3 loop spans 16 amino acids. CDR3 sequence (DNA): TGTGCCAGCAGTCCTCCCGGGACAACAAGCTCCTACGAGCAGTACTTC. It codes for CASSPPGTTSSYEQYF.

This clone was recorded a few times. The chain joins TRBV3-1 (or the pseudogene TRBV3-2) to TRBJ2-7, with D perhaps matching TRBD2 (5 bases). V was pared by 3 bases and J by 4 bases, with 16 bases between. The CDR3 has 15 residues. CDR1 is LGHDT, CDR2 YNNKEL, per germline (reference sequence). The CDR3 region is CASSHTNPGLYEQYF. CDR3 nucleotides: TGTGCCAGCAGCCATACCAACCCGGGATTGTACGAGCAGTACTTC.

The CDR3 DNA sequence: TGTGCCAGCAGGCGACAGGCCACCGGGGAGCTGTTTTTT. This gives the protein CASRRQATGELFF. V is TRBV6-5 and J is TRBJ2-2, with a weak D call TRBD1 (6 bases). This CDR3 is built from 13 residues. Germline CDR1 reads MNHEY; CDR2 reads SVGAGI. V was clipped by 6 bases and J by 4 bases, with 9 bases between them.

The CDR3 nucleotides read TGTGCCAGCAGGTTCCAGGGGGAATTGAGTAATCAGCCCCAGCATTTT. Amino acids: CASRFQGELSNQPQHF. The rearrangement uses TRBV28 and TRBJ1-5; 7 bases are shared with TRBD1. The J segment lost 4 bases and the V segment lost 6 bases, leaving 12 bases of the junction unmatched. The CDR3 totals 16 residues. CDR1 and CDR2 from the germline V gene are MDHEN and SYDVKM.

This chain uses TRBV7-9 with TRBJ2-7; 11 positions agree with TRBD2. This CDR3 contains 14 residues. V lost 6 bases and J lost 3; bases outside the gene matches: 4. Germline V lookup: CDR1 SEHNR, CDR2 FQNEAQ (reference sequence). This CDR3 reads CASSLGLADYEQYF. For the CDR3, the DNA is TGTGCCAGCAGTTTGGGACTAGCGGACTACGAGCAGTACTTC.

The count of this clone is one. The chain couples TRBV5-6 to TRBJ1-6, with a tentative D call TRBD1 (6 bases). The V end lost 1 base, the J end lost 3 bases, and 8 bases lay between the germline ends. Germline values: CDR1 SGHDT, CDR2 YYEEEE. This CDR3 is 15 amino acids long. CDR3 in DNA: TGTGCCAGCAGCTTGTCAGGGGACTATAATTCACCCCTCCACTTT. Translated, it gives CASSLSGDYNSPLHF.

The V and J genes are TRBV23-1 and TRBJ1-5; D possibly corresponds to TRBD1 (5 bases). TRBV23-1 is filed as an ORF, its function uncertain. The CDR3 runs 14 residues. Trimming removed 8 bases at V and 5 bases at J, with 16 bases between. CDR3 nucleotide sequence: TGCGCCAGCGACCAGAGGCAGGGTGATCAGCCCCAGCATTTT. It is translated as CASDQRQGDQPQHF.

This clone was seen a few times. This rearrangement joins TRBV2 to TRBJ2-1; 12 nucleotides agree with TRBD2. Germline CDR1 and CDR2: SNHLY and FYNNEI. After removal of 11 bases from V and 9 bases from J, the junction contained 14 bases not matched to a gene. The CDR3 loop spans 15 amino acids. CDR3 in DNA: TGTGCCGCCGGGGCGACTAGCGGGAGTCCTAGTGAGCAGTTCTTC. Its translation is CAAGATSGSPSEQFF.

The count of this clone is one. This sequence joins TRBV7-2 and TRBJ2-3; TRBD2 aligns across 8 bases. The V gene's germline CDR1 is SGHTA and CDR2 FQGNSA. The V and J ends lost 5 bases and 6 bases, in that order; junction bases with no gene match: 4. This CDR3 contains 13 residues. The CDR3 nucleotides are TGTGCCAGCAGCACCGGGGGGGCTGATACGCAGTATTTT. Amino acid sequence: CASSTGGADTQYF.

The CDR3 is CSVGGYYGYTF. The CDR3, as DNA: TGCAGCGTTGGCGGATACTATGGCTACACCTTC. The chain recombines TRBV29-1 with TRBJ1-2; no clear D. This CDR3 contains 11 residues. Trimming took 4 bases from V and 3 from J, leaving 6 bases between them. Germline lookup yields CDR1 SQVTM and CDR2 ANQGSEA.

The gene calls are TRBV6-6 and TRBJ1-2, with D perhaps matching TRBD1 (5 bases). The CDR3 extends over 14 amino acids. Trimming took off 7 bases at V and 0 bases at J, with 12 bases between the two ends. Germline values: CDR1 MNHNY, CDR2 SVGAGI (reference sequence). Written as DNA, the CDR3 is TGTGCCAGCACAGGGTTTGGAGCTAACTATGGCTACACCTTC. Amino acids: CASTGFGANYGYTF.

This sequence joins TRBV5-1 and TRBJ1-2; TRBD1 agrees at 8 bases. The CDR3 has 15 residues. V lost 4 bases to trimming and J lost 7 bases; unmatched junction nucleotides: 12. Germline V gene data show CDR1 as SGHRS and CDR2 as YFSETQ. The CDR3 nucleotides read TGCGCCAGCAGCCTCACGGGGCAGGGGGCATCTGGCTACACCTTC. Translation gives CASSLTGQGASGYTF. The full variable domain, with the rest looked up from reference TRBV5-1 and TRBJ1-2, is KAGVTQTPRYLIKTRGQQVTLSCSPISGHRSVSWYQQTPGQGLQFLFEYFSETQRNKGNFPGRFSGRQFSNSRSEMNVSTLELGDSALYLCASSLTGQGASGYTFGSGTRLTVV.

This chain joins TRBV7-2 and TRBJ2-7; 10 positions agree with TRBD2. CDR3 size: 17 residues. Germline V gene data show CDR1 as SGHTA and CDR2 as FQGNSA. The V and J ends lost 3 bases and 5 bases, in that order; junction bases with no gene match: 13. This chain's CDR3 is CASSFMSGRGRGNEQYF. The CDR3 nucleotides read TGTGCCAGCAGCTTTATGAGCGGGAGGGGCCGGGGGAACGAGCAGTACTTC.

V usage is TRBV19 and J usage is TRBJ2-5, with 7 bases that match TRBD2. Germline trimming cut 5 bases from V and 5 bases from J; bases unmatched to any gene: 8. Germline V gene data show CDR1 as LNHDA and CDR2 as SQIVND (reference sequence). The CDR3 consists of 14 residues. The CDR3 nucleotides read TGTGCCAGTAGTGATGGCGGAGCGGGGGAGACCCAGTACTTC. Its translation: CASSDGGAGETQYF.

The chain's CDR3 is CASSRTSGTNTGELFF. In DNA form, the CDR3 reads TGTGCCAGCAGCCGGACTAGCGGAACGAACACCGGGGAGCTGTTTTTT. The chain carries TRBV28 and TRBJ2-2, with 10 bases lining up with TRBD2. V shed 6 bases, J shed 0 bases, and the junction held 4 bases outside the gene matches. The CDR3 runs to 16 residues. Germline lookup yields CDR1 MDHEN and CDR2 SYDVKM.

This chain connects TRBV30 to TRBJ1-6; unclear D gene. Germline CDR1 GTSNPN, CDR2 SVGIG (reference sequence). The CDR3 is 14 amino acids. With 5 bases removed from V and 6 bases from J, the gap between germline ends came to 14 bases. CDR3 nucleotide sequence: TGTGCCTGGGGCCCATGGAGCCCTAATTCACCCCTCCACTTT. Protein product: CAWGPWSPNSPLHF.

This clone was detected once. The rearrangement links TRBV5-5 to TRBJ2-1, with 14 bases identical to TRBD2. From germline, CDR1 is SGHKS and CDR2 YYEKEE (reference sequence). The CDR3 has 17 residues. After removal of 4 bases from V and 4 bases from J, the junction contained 7 bases not matched to a gene. The CDR3 nucleotides read TGTGCCAGCAGCCCGGGACTAGCGGGAGTTATGTACAATGAGCAGTTCTTC. Translating it yields CASSPGLAGVMYNEQFF.